These 20 T cell receptor beta chains originate from one sample sequenced in a study of T cell repertoires in cytomegalovirus infection. One entry per CDR3 protein, called by TCRdb with MiXCR from the reads. The sample has about 71,000 distinct CDR3 sequences, roughly 20% seen once; the top ten hold roughly two thirds. These receptors' targets are unknown. The sample here was CD8+ T cells from cultured PBMCs, taken from culture after CMV antigen stimulation. The receptors originated from a human donor in good health (CMV status not recorded). Some clones in this sample may be carry-over from other donors' samples.

The rearrangement links TRBV7-9 to TRBJ1-5; TRBD1 matches at 7 bases. CDR1 SEHNR and CDR2 FQNEAQ come from the germline V gene (reference sequence). CDR3 length equals 16 residues. J was trimmed by 6 bases and V by 5 bases; bases with no gene match: 13. The CDR3, as DNA: TGTGCCAGCAGCGCACAGGGGAACAGGGGCGGTCAGCCCCAGCATTTT. It translates to CASSAQGNRGGQPQHF.

V and J are TRBV27 and TRBJ2-1, with 9 bases that match TRBD2. V gave up 3 bases and J gave up 2 bases; unmatched junction bases: 2. This CDR3 comprises 15 residues. Germline V gene data show CDR1 as MNHEY and CDR2 as SMNVEV (reference sequence). CDR3 sequence: CASSLTSGTYNEQFF. CDR3 DNA: TGTGCCAGCAGTTTGACTAGCGGCACCTACAATGAGCAGTTCTTC.

This clonotype has more than one count but fewer than ten. The rearrangement uses TRBV7-8 and TRBJ1-1; D gene uncertain. Trimming pared 2 bases from V and 11 bases from J, leaving 15 bases between. CDR1 and CDR2 from the germline V gene are SGHVS and FQNEAQ. The CDR3 runs to 13 residues. The CDR3 region has the DNA TGTGCCAGCAGCTTACAAGGGAAGGAAGGGGCTTTCTTT. Residues: CASSLQGKEGAFF.

The chain recombines TRBV11-2 with TRBJ2-7; D uncertain. From germline, CDR1 is SGHAT and CDR2 FQNNGV. Between the trimmed V and J ends, which lost 6 bases and 0 bases, there was a span of 15 bases. CDR3 length: 15 residues. The CDR3 spells CASRPTPTASYEQYF. CDR3 in DNA: TGTGCCAGCAGGCCTACCCCCACAGCCTCCTACGAGCAGTACTTC.

The chain carries TRBV7-2 and TRBJ2-2, with TRBD1 as a possible D gene (6 bases). In germline, CDR1 is SGHTA, CDR2 FQGNSA. The CDR3 is 17 residues long. The ends were cut back, 1 base at V and 1 base at J, with 13 bases in the middle. The CDR3 region is CASSLDYPGENTGELFF. CDR3 DNA sequence: TGTGCCAGCAGCTTAGACTATCCAGGGGAGAACACCGGGGAGCTGTTTTTT.

This clonotype has only a few counts. This chain joins TRBV7-9 and TRBJ2-3; 9 bases fit TRBD1. This CDR3 has 16 amino acids. The trim removed 5 bases at V and 6 bases at J, leaving 12 bases unmatched. Germline V gives CDR1 SEHNR, CDR2 FQNEAQ (reference sequence). CDR3 sequence (DNA): TGTGCCAGCAGCCCTCCTGCCGGGACAGGGAGGGATACGCAGTATTTT. This gives the protein CASSPPAGTGRDTQYF.

This clonotype showed up many times. The gene calls are TRBV6-1 and TRBJ1-2; no definite D call. The CDR3 covers 14 residues. Germline assignment: CDR1 MNHNS and CDR2 SASEGT. V was cut by 2 bases and J by 2 bases, with 9 bases left in between. The CDR3 is CASSERVRNYGYTF. CDR3 coding DNA: TGTGCCAGCAGTGAACGCGTCAGGAACTATGGCTACACCTTC.

The table lists this clonotype with a few counts. This chain connects TRBV7-9 to TRBJ2-4; D remains ambiguous. Trimming removed 2 bases at V and 1 base at J, with 12 bases between. The CDR3 extends over 16 amino acids. Germline V gene sequence: CDR1 SEHNR, CDR2 FQNEAQ (reference sequence). This chain's CDR3 is CASSLPGLAAKNIQYF. Here the CDR3 DNA reads TGTGCCAGCAGCTTACCGGGCCTCGCGGCCAAAAACATTCAGTACTTC.

This clonotype was seen more than once but under ten times. The chain is built from TRBV7-2 and TRBJ1-3; D is possibly TRBD1 (5 bases). Germline V gene sequence: CDR1 SGHTA, CDR2 FQGNSA. Trimming took 4 bases from V and 2 from J, leaving 6 bases between them. The CDR3 loop spans 13 amino acids. The CDR3 sequence is CASSSGPGNTIYF. CDR3 nucleotide sequence: TGTGCCAGCAGCTCGGGACCTGGAAACACCATATATTTT.

This clonotype was recorded a few times. CDR3 in DNA: TGTGCCAGCAGTTTCATGGGTAGGACGGAGTCCACCTTC. Its protein is CASSFMGRTESTF. V is TRBV12-3 or TRBV12-4 and J is TRBJ1-2; D is unclear. This CDR3 has 13 residues. V lost 3 bases and J 13 bases, leaving 18 bases between the germline ends.

The chain employs TRBV7-2 and TRBJ2-7; D unclear. The CDR3 consists of 14 residues. With 2 bases removed from V and 7 bases from J, the gap between germline ends came to 15 bases. Germline CDR1 SGHTA, CDR2 FQGNSA. Here the CDR3 DNA reads TGTGCCAGCAGCTTAAAGTCAGAGCCTACGGAGCAGTACTTC. Translation gives CASSLKSEPTEQYF.

This clonotype appeared a single time. This chain joins TRBV7-2 and TRBJ1-1; unclear D gene. V was cut by 1 base and J by 0 bases, with 9 bases left in between. Germline loops: CDR1 SGHTA, CDR2 FQGNSA. The CDR3 has 15 residues. The CDR3 loop reads CASSLGRIMNTEAFF. The DNA of the CDR3 is TGTGCCAGCAGCTTAGGACGGATTATGAACACTGAAGCTTTCTTT.

This clonotype was counted a few times. CDR3: CAIHSTDTQYF. DNA for the CDR3: TGTGCCATCCACAGCACAGATACGCAGTATTTT. V is TRBV7-2 and J is TRBJ2-3; D call uncertain. V was clipped by 10 bases and J by 0 bases, with 5 bases between them. CDR3 length: 11 residues. Germline CDR1 SGHTA, CDR2 FQGNSA.

This clonotype was found a few times. The chain has TRBV7-9 and TRBJ2-5; the D call may be TRBD1 or TRBD2 (6 bases each). CDR3 size: 12 residues. The germline CDR1 and CDR2 sequences are SEHNR and FQNEAQ (reference sequence). V lost 6 bases and J lost 4, with 9 bases in between. The DNA for the CDR3 is TGTGCCAGCAGACAGGGAGGAGAGACCCAGTACTTC. Amino acid sequence: CASRQGGETQYF.

The gene calls are TRBV7-9 and TRBJ1-2; D unresolved. Germline V gene sequence: CDR1 SEHNR, CDR2 FQNEAQ (reference sequence). The CDR3 contains 13 residues. Trimming stripped 5 bases from V and 2 bases from J, with 9 bases between. Here the CDR3 reads CASSVTVNYGYTF. In DNA, the CDR3 is TGTGCCAGCAGCGTAACAGTGAACTATGGCTACACCTTC. The full variable domain, its missing parts supplied by reference TRBV7-9 and TRBJ1-2, is DTGVSQNPRHKITKRGQNVTFRCDPISEHNRLYWYRQTLGQGPEFLTYFQNEAQLEKSRLLSDRFSAERPKGSFSTLEIQRTEQGDSAMYLCASSVTVNYGYTFGSGTRLTVV.

The genes are TRBV7-2 and TRBJ2-5; D might be TRBD1 (7 bases). The CDR3 has 14 amino acids. Looked up from germline, CDR1 is SGHTA and CDR2 is FQGNSA. Deletions cut 3 bases from V and 5 bases from J, with 13 bases between. CDR3 DNA sequence: TGTGCCAGCAGCTTCGGCAGGGGGGTGGAGACCCAGTACTTC. This sequence encodes CASSFGRGVETQYF.

In its sample, this clonotype was seen many times. The chain employs TRBV6-1 and TRBJ1-2; tentative D call: TRBD1 (6 bases). CDR3 size: 12 residues. Germline CDR1 and CDR2: MNHNS and SASEGT. V was clipped by 0 bases and J by 8 bases, with 7 bases between them. CDR3 residues: CASSEADRGYTF. The CDR3 DNA reads as TGTGCCAGCAGTGAAGCAGACAGGGGCTACACCTTC.

The CDR3, as DNA: TGTGCCAGCAGCTTAGAGCGGGGGCTCACAGATACGCAGTATTTT. Translating gives CASSLERGLTDTQYF. This chain joins TRBV11-2 and TRBJ2-3; weak D call: TRBD2 (7 bases). Germline CDR1 and CDR2: SGHAT and FQNNGV. The CDR3 consists of 15 residues. Trimming removed 0 bases at V and 2 bases at J, with 9 bases between. The full variable domain, rest sourced from reference TRBV11-2 and TRBJ2-3, is EAGVAQSPRYKIIEKRQSVAFWCNPISGHATLYWYQQILGQGPKLLIQFQNNGVVDDSQLPKDRFSAERLKGVDSTLKIQPAKLEDSAVYLCASSLERGLTDTQYFGPGTRLTVL.

This sequence joins TRBV4-1 and TRBJ2-5; D call uncertain. CDR1 is MGHRA and CDR2 is YSYEKL in the germline V gene. This CDR3 spans 14 amino acids. Trimming removed 0 bases from V and 5 bases from J, with 10 bases in between. CDR3 in DNA: TGCGCCAGCAGCCAAGACTCGACCCGGGAGACCCAGTACTTC. Amino acids: CASSQDSTRETQYF.

The V call is TRBV20-1, the J call TRBJ1-4; D uncertain. The germline V gene has CDR1 DFQATT and CDR2 SNEGSKA (reference sequence). CDR3 size: 15 residues. V lost 0 bases, J lost 4 bases, and 12 bases lay in between. The CDR3 sequence is CSARDLREVNEKLFF. The DNA of the CDR3 is TGCAGTGCTAGAGATCTCCGAGAAGTTAATGAAAAACTGTTTTTT.